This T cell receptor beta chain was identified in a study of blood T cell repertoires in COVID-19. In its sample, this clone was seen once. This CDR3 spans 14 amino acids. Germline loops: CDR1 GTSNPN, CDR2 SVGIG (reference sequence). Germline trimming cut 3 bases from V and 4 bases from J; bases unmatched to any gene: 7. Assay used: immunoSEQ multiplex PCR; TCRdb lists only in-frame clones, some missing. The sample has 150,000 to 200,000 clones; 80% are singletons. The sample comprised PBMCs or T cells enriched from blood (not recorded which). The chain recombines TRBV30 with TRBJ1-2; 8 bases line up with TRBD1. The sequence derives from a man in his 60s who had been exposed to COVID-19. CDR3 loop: CAWSPTGGRYGYTF. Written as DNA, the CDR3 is TGTGCCTGGAGCCCTACAGGGGGACGCTATGGCTACACCTTC.